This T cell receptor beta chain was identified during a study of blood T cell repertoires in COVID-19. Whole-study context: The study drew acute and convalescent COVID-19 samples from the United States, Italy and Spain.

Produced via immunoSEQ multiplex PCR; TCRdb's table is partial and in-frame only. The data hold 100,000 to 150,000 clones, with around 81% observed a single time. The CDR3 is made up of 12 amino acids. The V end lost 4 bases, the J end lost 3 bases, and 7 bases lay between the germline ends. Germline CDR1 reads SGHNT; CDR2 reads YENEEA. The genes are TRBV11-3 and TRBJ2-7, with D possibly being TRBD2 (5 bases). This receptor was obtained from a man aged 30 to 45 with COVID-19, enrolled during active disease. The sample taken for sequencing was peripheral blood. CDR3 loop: CASSSGIYEQYF. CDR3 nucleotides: TGTGCCAGCAGCTCCGGGATCTACGAGCAGTACTTC. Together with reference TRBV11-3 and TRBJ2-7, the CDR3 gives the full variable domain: EAGVVQSPRYKIIEKKQPVAFWCNPISGHNTLYWYLQNLGQGPELLIRYENEEAVDDSQLPKDRFSAERLKGVDSTLKIQPAELGDSAVYLCASSSGIYEQYFGPGTRLTVT.